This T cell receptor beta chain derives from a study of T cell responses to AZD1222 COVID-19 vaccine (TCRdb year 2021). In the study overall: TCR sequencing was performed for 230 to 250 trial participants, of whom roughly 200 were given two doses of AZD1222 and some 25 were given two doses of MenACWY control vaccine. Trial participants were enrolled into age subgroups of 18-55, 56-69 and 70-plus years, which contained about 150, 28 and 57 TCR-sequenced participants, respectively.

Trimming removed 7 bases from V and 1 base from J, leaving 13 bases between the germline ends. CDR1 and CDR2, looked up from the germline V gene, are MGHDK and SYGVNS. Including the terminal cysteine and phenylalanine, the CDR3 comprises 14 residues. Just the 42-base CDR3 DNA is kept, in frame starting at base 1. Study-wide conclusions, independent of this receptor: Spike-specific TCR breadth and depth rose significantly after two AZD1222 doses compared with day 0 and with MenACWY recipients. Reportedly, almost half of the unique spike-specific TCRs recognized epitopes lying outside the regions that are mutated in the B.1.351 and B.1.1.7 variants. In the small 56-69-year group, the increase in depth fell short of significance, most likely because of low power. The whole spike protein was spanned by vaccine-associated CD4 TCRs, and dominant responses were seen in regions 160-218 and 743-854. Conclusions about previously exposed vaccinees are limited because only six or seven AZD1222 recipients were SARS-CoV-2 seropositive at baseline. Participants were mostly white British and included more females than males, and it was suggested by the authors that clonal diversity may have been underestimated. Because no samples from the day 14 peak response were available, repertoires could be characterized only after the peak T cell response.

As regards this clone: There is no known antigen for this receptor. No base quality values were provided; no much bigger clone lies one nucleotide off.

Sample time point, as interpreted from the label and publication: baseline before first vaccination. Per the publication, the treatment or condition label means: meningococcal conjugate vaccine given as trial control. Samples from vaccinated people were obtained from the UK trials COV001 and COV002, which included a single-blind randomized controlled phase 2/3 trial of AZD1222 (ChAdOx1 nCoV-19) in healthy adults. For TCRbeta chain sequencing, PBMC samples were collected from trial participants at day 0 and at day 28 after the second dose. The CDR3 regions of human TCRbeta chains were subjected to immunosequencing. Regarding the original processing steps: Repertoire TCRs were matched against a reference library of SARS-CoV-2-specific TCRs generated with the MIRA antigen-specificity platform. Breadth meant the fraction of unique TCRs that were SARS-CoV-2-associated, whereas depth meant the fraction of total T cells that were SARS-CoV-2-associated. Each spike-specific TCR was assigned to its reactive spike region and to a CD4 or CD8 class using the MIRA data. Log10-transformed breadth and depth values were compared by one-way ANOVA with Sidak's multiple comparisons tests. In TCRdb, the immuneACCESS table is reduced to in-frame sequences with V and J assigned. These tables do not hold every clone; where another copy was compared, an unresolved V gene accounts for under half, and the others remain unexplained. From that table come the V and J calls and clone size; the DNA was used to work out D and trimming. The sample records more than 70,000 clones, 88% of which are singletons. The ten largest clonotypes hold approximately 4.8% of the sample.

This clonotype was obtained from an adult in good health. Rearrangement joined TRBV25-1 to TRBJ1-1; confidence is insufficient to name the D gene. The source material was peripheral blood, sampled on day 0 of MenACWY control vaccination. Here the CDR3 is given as CASTYGGRNTEAFF. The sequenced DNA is TGTGCCAGCACCTACGGCGGACGGAACACTGAAGCTTTCTTT.